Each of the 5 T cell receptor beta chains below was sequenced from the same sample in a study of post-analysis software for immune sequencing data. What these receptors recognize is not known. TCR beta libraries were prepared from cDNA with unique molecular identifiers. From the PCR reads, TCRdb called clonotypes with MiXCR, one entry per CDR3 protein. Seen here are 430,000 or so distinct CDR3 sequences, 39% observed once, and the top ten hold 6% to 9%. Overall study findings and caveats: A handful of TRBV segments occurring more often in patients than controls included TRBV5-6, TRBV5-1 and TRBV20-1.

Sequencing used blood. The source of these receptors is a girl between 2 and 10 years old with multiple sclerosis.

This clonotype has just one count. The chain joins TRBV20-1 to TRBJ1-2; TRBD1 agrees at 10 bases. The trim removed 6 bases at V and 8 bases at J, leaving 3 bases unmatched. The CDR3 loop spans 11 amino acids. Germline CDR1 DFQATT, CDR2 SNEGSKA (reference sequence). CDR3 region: CSAGTGDGYTF. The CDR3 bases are TGCAGTGCCGGGACAGGGGACGGCTACACCTTC.

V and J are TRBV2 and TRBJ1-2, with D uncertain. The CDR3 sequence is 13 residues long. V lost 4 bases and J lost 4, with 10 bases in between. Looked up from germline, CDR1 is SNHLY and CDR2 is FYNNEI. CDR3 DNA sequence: TGTGCCAGCAGTGTTAGGATTTCCTATGGCTACACCTTC. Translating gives CASSVRISYGYTF.

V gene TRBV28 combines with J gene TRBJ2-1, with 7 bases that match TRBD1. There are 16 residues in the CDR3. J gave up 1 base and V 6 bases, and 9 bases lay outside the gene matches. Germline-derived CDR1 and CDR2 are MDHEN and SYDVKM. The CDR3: CASRGWTGDSYNEQFF. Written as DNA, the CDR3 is TGTGCCAGCAGGGGCTGGACAGGAGATTCCTACAATGAGCAGTTCTTC.

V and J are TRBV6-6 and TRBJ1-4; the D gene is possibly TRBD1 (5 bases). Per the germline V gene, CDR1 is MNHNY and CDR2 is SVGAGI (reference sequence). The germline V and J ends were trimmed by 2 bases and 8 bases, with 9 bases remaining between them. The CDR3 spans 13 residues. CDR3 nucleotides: TGTGCCAGCAGTTACAGGGACCAAGAAAAACTGTTTTTT. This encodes CASSYRDQEKLFF.

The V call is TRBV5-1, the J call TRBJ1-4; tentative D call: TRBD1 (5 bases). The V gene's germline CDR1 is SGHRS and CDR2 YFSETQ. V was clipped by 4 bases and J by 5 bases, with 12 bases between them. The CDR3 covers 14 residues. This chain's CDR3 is CASSLRDGNEKLFF. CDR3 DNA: TGCGCCAGCAGCCTCCGGGACGGAAATGAAAAACTGTTTTTT.